The source of this T cell receptor (beta chain) is a study of blood T cell repertoires in COVID-19. Study context: There were acute and convalescent COVID-19 samples, and they came from the United States, Italy and Spain. Sample material is recorded as cDNA or gDNA derived from T cells, B-cell-depleted T cells, or PBMCs.

The trim removed 0 bases at V and 6 bases at J, leaving 12 bases unmatched. From germline, CDR1 is SGHRS and CDR2 YFSETQ. This CDR3 is 17 amino acids long. In the original workflow: Reference gene primer amplification gave nucleated cell count estimates. Assay: immunoSEQ multiplex PCR; the TCRdb copy retains only in-frame clones and omits some. That table is the source of V, J and clone size, and D and trimming were worked out from the DNA. The sample consists of some 150,000 clones, about nine tenths of them appearing once. The sequenced material came from peripheral blood. The clonotype comes from a woman between 65 and 79 years old with acute or convalescent COVID-19. The chain joins TRBV5-1 to TRBJ2-1; TRBD2 agrees at 7 bases. Here the CDR3 reads CASSLVGVPSGLNEQFF. The CDR3 DNA reads TGCGCCAGCAGCTTGGTAGGGGTCCCTAGCGGACTCAATGAGCAGTTCTTC. Full variable domain (missing parts from reference TRBV5-1 and TRBJ2-1): KAGVTQTPRYLIKTRGQQVTLSCSPISGHRSVSWYQQTPGQGLQFLFEYFSETQRNKGNFPGRFSGRQFSNSRSEMNVSTLELGDSALYLCASSLVGVPSGLNEQFFGPGTRLTVL.